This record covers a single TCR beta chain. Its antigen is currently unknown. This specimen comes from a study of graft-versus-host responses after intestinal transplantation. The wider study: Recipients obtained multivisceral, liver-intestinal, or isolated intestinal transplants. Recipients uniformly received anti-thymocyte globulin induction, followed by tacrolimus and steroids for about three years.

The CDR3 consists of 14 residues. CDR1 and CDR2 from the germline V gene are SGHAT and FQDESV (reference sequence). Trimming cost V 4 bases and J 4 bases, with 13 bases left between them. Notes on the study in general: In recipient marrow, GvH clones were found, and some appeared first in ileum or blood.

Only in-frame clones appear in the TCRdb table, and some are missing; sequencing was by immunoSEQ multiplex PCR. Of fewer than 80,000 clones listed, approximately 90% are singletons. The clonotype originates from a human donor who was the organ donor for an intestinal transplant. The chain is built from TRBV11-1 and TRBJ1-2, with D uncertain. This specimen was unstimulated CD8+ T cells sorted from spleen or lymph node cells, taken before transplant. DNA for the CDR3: TGTGCCAGCAGCTCTATCCGGGATCCCTATGGCTACACCTTC. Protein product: CASSSIRDPYGYTF.